This T cell receptor beta chain was observed in a study of vaccination and CD4 T cells after COVID-19 (dated 2022 in TCRdb). For the study in its entirety: SARS-CoV-2 positivity had been established in the convalescent patients by nasal swab PCR, and mild disease was recorded in roughly 10 of these patients and severe disease in one. Six males and four females were included in the convalescent cohort, with two Hispanic individuals, seven Caucasians, two Asians and one multiracial person represented. Participants received two doses of either the Pfizer-BioNTech BNT162b2 vaccine (n=8) or the Moderna mRNA-1273 vaccine (n=2). Post-COVID blood samples from convalescent patients were collected a median of roughly 100 days after diagnosis, with a range of 35 to 161 days. Post-vaccine blood samples were collected a median of about 66 days after the second vaccine dose, ranging from about 13 to 241 days. The cultures were stimulated with overlapping spike peptide pools from SARS-CoV-2 and from the common cold coronaviruses HCoV-NL63, HCoV-OC43 and HCoV-229E. Control cultures used a CEFX viral epitope pool as positive control, an HIV-1 Nef peptide pool as negative control, or no peptide. In ten to eleven COVID-19 convalescent patients and a few infection-naive healthy vaccine recipients, the spike-specific CD4+ TCR repertoire before mRNA vaccination was compared with the repertoire after mRNA vaccination.

As regards this clonotype: Which antigen it targets is not known. No much larger clonotype is one base removed from it; base qualities were not supplied.

Receptor amplification or capture employed PCR. DNA from cultured CD4+ T cells was subjected to TCR sequencing with the Oncomine TCR Beta short-read assay at the Johns Hopkins FTIC core. The QIAamp micro DNA kit was used to extract genomic DNA from the cultured CD4+ T cells. Oncomine TCR Beta libraries made from cultured CD4+ T cells were pooled using unique dual indexes and sequenced on an Illumina iSeq 100. As for how the authors treated the data: Non-productive sequences were filtered out, and CDR3s that did not start with C, did not end with F or W, or were shorter than 7 amino acids were discarded. Antigen-specific clonotypes were identified with the MANAFEST web application by comparing peptide-stimulated wells with reference and other culture wells. An FDR below 0.05, an odds ratio above 5, and a productive frequency above 0.1% in at least two of three replicate wells were required for clones to be considered positive. A clonotype counted as cross-reactive if it showed significant expansion both in the SARS-CoV-2 spike wells and in at least one common cold coronavirus spike condition. CDR3 homology was assessed with Levenshtein distances (stringdist) and unrooted phylogenetic trees (ape) in R version 3.6.1. Using fastp trimming at Q25 and MiXCR clonotype assembly, TCRdb reanalyzed the public sequencing data and kept in-frame beta chains. Here each entry gathers all rows of one CDR3 protein and keeps the most common genes and DNA. The V and J calls, along with clone size, are taken from TCRdb and not from the paper's own processing. The sample table holds approximately 14,000 distinct CDR3 sequences, of which approximately 55% were seen once. About 10% of the sample is in the top ten clones.

The treatment or condition label for this specimen denotes: roughly ten-day PBMC culture with coronavirus spike peptide pools or control peptides (ViraFEST assay). The study used the ViraFEST assay, which expanded antigen-specific T cells with peptide pools and then identified expanded clonotypes by TCR sequencing. The convalescent patients' positive SARS-CoV-2 PCR tests were from March to December 2020, which was before the Alpha, Beta and Delta variants emerged in the United States. Each well held around 2 million PBMCs cultured with approximately 9.2 ug/ml peptide pools in IMDM containing 5% human AB serum and 7.5 to 10 IU/ml IL-2. Half of the culture medium was replaced with fresh IL-2-containing medium on days 3 and 7. Once the cells had been in culture for about 10 days, the EasySep CD4+ T cell isolation kit was used to isolate CD4+ T cells by negative selection. Ficoll-Paque Plus gradient centrifugation was used to isolate PBMCs from whole blood, and the isolated PBMCs were then either used fresh or cryopreserved at -140C. Each culture condition was generally run in triplicate wells.

Here is what the overall study found, with its caveats: Nearly all vaccine-specific clones in convalescent patients (304 of 307) were mono-reactive for SARS-CoV-2 spike rather than cross-reactive with common cold coronaviruses. Among the post-vaccine SARS-CoV-2-reactive clones in convalescent patients, a median 86.3% showed up only after vaccination, which suggests vaccine-specific priming. The median count of SARS-CoV-2-reactive clonotypes went up from 21 after infection to 30 to 40 after vaccination, although the change was not significant. Relatively few convalescent patients were included in the study, and early timepoints after natural infection were not analyzed.

V is clipped by 8 bases and J by 1 base, and the sequence between their germline boundaries is 16 bases long. There are 15 amino acids in the CDR3, from cysteine to phenylalanine inclusive. Only the CDR3 portion is preserved as DNA: 45 bases, with reading frame beginning at the first base. The specimen sequenced was CD4+ T cells from blood, cultured in vitro. This sequence uses TRBV12-3 or TRBV12-4 and TRBJ2-3; the D gene is perhaps TRBD1 or TRBD2, each of them matching over 5 bases. The receptor's source is a human donor who had recovered from COVID-19. The CDR3 loop reads CASLRPGPRTDTQYF. The nucleotide sequence reads as follows: TGTGCCAGCCTAAGACCGGGACCCCGCACAGATACGCAGTATTTT.